The clone carrying this TCR beta chain was seen a few times. This entry belongs to a study of CD8+ T cells in alopecia areata. This CDR3 region has 14 residues. CDR1 MGHRA and CDR2 YSYEKL come from the germline V gene. V shed 4 bases, J shed 8 bases, and the junction held 7 bases outside the gene matches. In each case, RNA was isolated and then reverse transcribed into cDNA as the sequencing template. TCRdb's table, derived via immunoSEQ multiplex PCR, lists solely in-frame clones and lacks some. Here the sample spans 100,000 to 150,000 clones, about 57% being singletons. The source of this sequence is a human donor with alopecia areata. J is TRBJ1-4 and V is TRBV4-1, with 7 nucleotides matching TRBD1. Sample: CD4+ T cells sorted from blood, taken at week 0. CDR3 sequence (DNA): TGCGCCAGCAGCCTCGTAGCAGGGGGAGAAAAACTGTTTTTT. This translates into CASSLVAGGEKLFF.